This entry lists 30 T cell receptor beta chains sequenced from one sample in a study of early T cells in non-severe SARS-CoV-2 infection. MiXCR was run by TCRdb on the 5' RACE reads, yielding one entry per CDR3 protein. The sample contains 50,000 or so distinct CDR3 sequences, roughly 13% of which appear only once. Sequencing was performed on whole blood. The receptors originated from an adult who was a healthcare worker with PCR-confirmed SARS-CoV-2 infection or an uninfected control (not recorded which).

J is TRBJ2-3 and V is TRBV11-2; TRBD2 might be the D (6 bases). CDR1 is SGHAT and CDR2 is FQNNGV in the germline V gene. Trimming left V 2 bases short and J 2 bases short, with 11 bases between. The CDR3 covers 15 residues. CDR3 sequence (DNA): TGTGCCAGCAGCTTACTTGCGGGGCCCACAGATACGCAGTATTTT. This codes for CASSLLAGPTDTQYF.

This clonotype was seen more than once but under ten times. The rearrangement uses TRBV20-1 and TRBJ1-1, with D tentatively TRBD1 (5 bases). The CDR3 sequence is 13 residues long. Trimming took 0 bases from V and 4 from J, leaving 9 bases between them. Germline V gene data show CDR1 as DFQATT and CDR2 as SNEGSKA (reference sequence). The CDR3 DNA sequence: TGCAGTGCTAGAGATTTGGGGGGCACTGAAGCTTTCTTT. Its protein product is CSARDLGGTEAFF.

This clonotype was detected a few times. The V call is TRBV20-1, the J call TRBJ1-5; 7 bases line up with TRBD1. Germline values: CDR1 DFQATT, CDR2 SNEGSKA (reference sequence). This CDR3 has 14 amino acids. J gave up 0 bases and V 6 bases, and 5 bases lay outside the gene matches. CDR3 DNA sequence: TGCAGTGCCCCGGACAGGTTTAGCAATCAGCCCCAGCATTTT. It specifies CSAPDRFSNQPQHF.

There are a few counts of this clonotype. V gene TRBV7-9 combines with J gene TRBJ2-7; D not certain. V was pared by 5 bases and J by 1 base, with 15 bases between. There are 15 residues in the CDR3. From germline, CDR1 is SEHNR and CDR2 FQNEAQ (reference sequence). This CDR3 reads CASSLLSTTSYEQYF. The CDR3 nucleotides read TGTGCCAGCAGCCTACTTTCCACCACTTCCTACGAGCAGTACTTC.

This clonotype was seen repeatedly, ten times or more. The J gene is TRBJ1-1, the V gene TRBV18; perhaps TRBD1 as D (5 bases). This CDR3 has 14 residues. CDR1 KGHSH and CDR2 LQKENI come from the germline V gene. V lost 3 bases to trimming and J lost 3 bases, with 11 bases between them. CDR3 loop: CASSPTRGDTEAFF. Here the CDR3 DNA reads TGTGCCAGCTCACCCACACGGGGGGACACTGAAGCTTTCTTT.

This clonotype was seen ten or more times. V usage is TRBV11-2 and J usage is TRBJ2-7; D is undetermined. CDR3 length: 13 residues. Germline CDR1 reads SGHAT; CDR2 reads FQNNGV. Trimming took 4 bases from V and 5 from J, leaving 12 bases between them. The CDR3 DNA is TGTGCCAGCAGCTCCCTGTCCGGAAACGAGCAGTACTTC. As protein: CASSSLSGNEQYF.

On this clonotype itself: Germline is not matched at one junction end, which may reflect a read error. The rearrangement uses TRBV12-3 or TRBV12-4 and TRBJ2-4, with D perhaps TRBD2 (6 bases). CDR3 size: 16 residues. CDR3 loop: CPSSLSGVISKNIQYF. The DNA of the CDR3 is TGTCCCAGCAGTTTATCGGGGGTTATATCCAAAAACATTCAGTACTTC.

CDR3 in DNA: TGTGCCAGCTCACAGCAGGGGCAAGAGACCCAGTACTTC. Amino acids: CASSQQGQETQYF. This sequence joins TRBV18 and TRBJ2-5; a weak D match, TRBD1 (6 bases). The V gene's germline CDR1 is KGHSH and CDR2 LQKENI. This CDR3 has 13 residues. V dropped 4 bases and J dropped 2 bases, with 8 bases sitting between them.

This clonotype was seen a few times. One end of the junction varies from germline; a read error may be responsible. This chain joins TRBV28 and TRBJ2-7, with 9 positions matching TRBD1. The V gene's germline CDR1 is MDHEN and CDR2 SYDVKM. CDR3 size: 11 residues. The DNA of the CDR3 is TGCCAGACAGGGGGGAGCTACGAGCAGTACTTC. Encoded protein: CQTGGSYEQYF.

CDR3 nucleotides: TGCAGTGCTAGAGTCAGGAACACCGGGGAGCTGTTTTTT. It specifies CSARVRNTGELFF. The V call is TRBV20-1, the J call TRBJ2-2; D call uncertain. Germline V gene sequence: CDR1 DFQATT, CDR2 SNEGSKA (reference sequence). Trimming pared 1 base from V and 1 base from J, leaving 4 bases between. This CDR3 comprises 13 residues.

This clonotype was counted between two and nine times. The rearrangement links TRBV7-3 to TRBJ2-3; 7 bases match TRBD2. The CDR3 runs 13 residues. The V segment lost 5 bases and the J segment 10 bases; nucleotides outside the gene matches: 9. Germline CDR1 is SGHTA and CDR2 is FQGTGA. CDR3 residues: CASSPLGGTAQYF. As DNA, the CDR3 is TGTGCCAGCAGCCCTCTCGGGGGGACTGCGCAGTATTTT.

This clonotype was detected a few times. The rearrangement uses TRBV5-4 and TRBJ2-6, with D perhaps TRBD1 (5 bases). The length of the CDR3 is 18 residues. The V gene lost 1 base and the J gene lost 0 bases, with 14 bases spanning the gap. Germline V CDR1 and CDR2: SGHNT, YYREEE (reference sequence). Here the CDR3 DNA reads TGTGCCAGCAGCTTGCTCACAGGCTATAGCTCTGGGGCCAACGTCCTGACTTTC. Its protein product is CASSLLTGYSSGANVLTF.

There are many counts of this clonotype. This chain links TRBV15 with TRBJ1-5; D might be TRBD1 (5 bases). The germline V gene has CDR1 LNHNV and CDR2 YYDKDF (reference sequence). The CDR3 sequence is 17 residues long. V was shortened by 3 bases and J by 1 base, with 16 bases between the two germline ends. In DNA form, the CDR3 reads TGTGCCACCAGCAGCGCGGGCAGGGCGGGAAGCAATCAGCCCCAGCATTTT. Its protein is CATSSAGRAGSNQPQHF.

There are many counts of this clonotype. The V gene is TRBV9, the J gene TRBJ2-7; TRBD1 agrees at 9 bases. The V gene's germline CDR1 is SGDLS and CDR2 YYNGEE. V trimming: 4 bases; J trimming: 2 bases; junction bases outside the gene matches: 7. The CDR3 runs 15 residues. In nucleotides, the CDR3 is TGTGCCAGCAGCCCACCGGGACAGGGTACCTACGAGCAGTACTTC. It codes for CASSPPGQGTYEQYF.

Only a few counts were recorded for this clonotype. This sequence joins TRBV30 and TRBJ2-1; weak D call: TRBD2 (6 bases). V lost 7 bases and J lost 0, with 19 bases in between. This CDR3 has 16 amino acids. Germline V gene sequence: CDR1 GTSNPN, CDR2 SVGIG (reference sequence). The CDR3, as DNA: TGTGCCTCCCTTCGCGGGATCTTGAGCTCCTACAATGAGCAGTTCTTC. Its protein product is CASLRGILSSYNEQFF.

This clonotype was seen ten or more times. The J gene is TRBJ2-3, the V gene TRBV10-3, with unresolved D. CDR3 size: 12 residues. The germline V gene has CDR1 ENHRY and CDR2 SYGVKD. V was shortened by 4 bases and J by 3 bases, with 5 bases between the two germline ends. The CDR3 nucleotides are TGTGCCATCAGTGTCGAGACAGATACGCAGTATTTT. Protein: CAISVETDTQYF.

The sample holds a few counts of this clonotype. The gene calls are TRBV5-4 and TRBJ2-7, with no clear D. The V and J ends lost 0 bases and 2 bases respectively, with 6 bases between them. The germline V gene encodes CDR1 SGHNT and CDR2 YYREEE (reference sequence). The CDR3 runs 13 residues. The CDR3 here is CASSLGEAYEQYF. The CDR3, as DNA: TGTGCCAGCAGCTTGGGAGAAGCCTACGAGCAGTACTTC. The entire variable domain, with the rest obtained from reference TRBV5-4 and TRBJ2-7, is as follows: ETGVTQSPTHLIKTRGQQVTLRCSSQSGHNTVSWYQQALGQGPQFIFQYYREEENGRGNFPPRFSGLQFPNYSSELNVNALELDDSALYLCASSLGEAYEQYFGPGTRLTVT.

This clonotype was recorded a few times. The chain is built from TRBV14 and TRBJ1-4; a possible D gene is TRBD1 (5 bases). The CDR3 is made up of 15 amino acids. Germline assignment: CDR1 SGHDN and CDR2 FVKESK. The V and J ends lost 1 base and 8 bases respectively, with 14 bases between them. The CDR3 loop is CASSQGQGVGEKLFF. The CDR3 region has the DNA TGTGCCAGCAGCCAAGGGCAGGGAGTTGGAGAAAAACTGTTTTTT. The whole variable domain, remainder taken from reference TRBV14 and TRBJ1-4, is EAGVTQFPSHSVIEKGQTVTLRCDPISGHDNLYWYRRVMGKEIKFLLHFVKESKQDESGMPNNRFLAERTGGTYSTLKVQPAELEDSGVYFCASSQGQGVGEKLFFGSGTQLSVL.

This clonotype was seen many times. The rearrangement uses TRBV5-1 and TRBJ2-6; D uncertain. Germline assignment: CDR1 SGHRS and CDR2 YFSETQ. Between the trimmed V and J ends, which lost 2 bases and 1 base, there was a span of 7 bases. This CDR3 has 15 amino acids. The CDR3 coding sequence is TGCGCCAGCAGCTTTGGGTATTCTGGGGCCAACGTCCTGACTTTC. Protein sequence: CASSFGYSGANVLTF.

This clonotype has at least ten counts. The rearrangement links TRBV7-8 to TRBJ1-5; 9 nucleotides match TRBD1. Germline assignment: CDR1 SGHVS and CDR2 FQNEAQ. The CDR3 extends over 16 amino acids. Trimming cost V 6 bases and J 5 bases; bases outside gene matches: 11. CDR3 sequence (DNA): TGTGCCAGCAGTCAACTCGGGACAGGGAGGGATCAGCCCCAGCATTTT. This codes for CASSQLGTGRDQPQHF.

In DNA form, the CDR3 reads TGCGCCAGCAGCCAAGGCCGCCCGACGGGGGAGACCCAGTACTTC. Its translation: CASSQGRPTGETQYF. The chain joins TRBV4-3 to TRBJ2-5, with D possibly being TRBD2 (5 bases). V dropped 1 base and J dropped 5 bases, with 14 bases sitting between them. The CDR3 contains 15 residues. CDR1 and CDR2 (germline): LGHNA, YSLEER.

This clonotype has ten or more counts. The V gene is TRBV7-9, the J gene TRBJ2-7, with TRBD1 as a possible D gene (6 bases). In germline, CDR1 is SEHNR, CDR2 FQNEAQ (reference sequence). Deletions cut 10 bases from V and 0 bases from J, with 16 bases between. CDR3 length: 14 amino acids. CDR3 sequence: CATDKQGFSYEQYF. The CDR3 DNA reads TGTGCCACCGACAAACAGGGCTTCTCCTACGAGCAGTACTTC.

This clonotype was detected many times. This rearrangement joins TRBV11-2 to TRBJ1-2; the match to TRBD1 covers 8 bases. CDR1 SGHAT and CDR2 FQNNGV come from the germline V gene. The junction had 10 bases not matched to a gene; V was cut back by 5 bases and J by 8 bases. The CDR3 is made up of 14 amino acids. The CDR3 is CASSPLTGAGGYTF. CDR3 DNA: TGTGCCAGCAGCCCCTTGACAGGGGCGGGGGGCTACACCTTC.

This clonotype was found many times. This chain uses TRBV11-2 with TRBJ2-2, with D perhaps given as TRBD1 or TRBD2 (5 bases each). The CDR3 is 16 amino acids. V was trimmed by 5 bases and J by 0 bases, leaving 13 bases between them. Germline CDR1 and CDR2: SGHAT and FQNNGV. CDR3 DNA sequence: TGTGCCAGCAGCCCGGGGACCCTCGCGAACACCGGGGAGCTGTTTTTT. Residues: CASSPGTLANTGELFF.

The sample holds many counts of this clonotype. The V gene is TRBV4-1, the J gene TRBJ1-4; D is possibly TRBD1 (5 bases). The CDR3 contains 14 residues. CDR1 MGHRA and CDR2 YSYEKL come from the germline V gene. V was cut by 1 base and J by 7 bases, with 10 bases left in between. CDR3 DNA: TGCGCCAGCAGCCAAGGTAATGGGGCTGAAAAACTGTTTTTT. Its translation is CASSQGNGAEKLFF.

This clonotype has just a few counts. The chain carries TRBV20-1 and TRBJ1-2; D is uncertain. This CDR3 has 11 residues. Germline CDR1 reads DFQATT; CDR2 reads SNEGSKA (reference sequence). Trimming removed 0 bases at V and 8 bases at J, with 7 bases between. CDR3 bases: TGCAGTGCTAGAGACGGAGGGGGCTACACCTTC. Translated: CSARDGGGYTF.

At least ten counts were recorded for this clonotype. This chain uses TRBV19 with TRBJ2-7; the match to TRBD2 covers 10 bases. Germline loops: CDR1 LNHDA, CDR2 SQIVND (reference sequence). V dropped 6 bases and J dropped 0; count of bases not matched to a gene: 5. This CDR3 has 15 residues. Written as DNA, the CDR3 is TGTGCCAGTAGGAATTTAGCGGGAGGCTCCTACGAGCAGTACTTC. This encodes CASRNLAGGSYEQYF. Supplemented by reference TRBV19 and TRBJ2-7, the full variable domain reads DGGITQSPKYLFRKEGQNVTLSCEQNLNHDAMYWYRQDPGQGLRLIYYSQIVNDFQKGDIAEGYSVSREKKESFPLTVTSAQKNPTAFYLCASRNLAGGSYEQYFGPGTRLTVT.

The chain couples TRBV29-1 to TRBJ2-2; D not resolved. Per germline, CDR1 SQVTM and CDR2 ANQGSEA. CDR3 length equals 11 residues. The V end lost 4 bases, the J end lost 5 bases, and 5 bases lay between the germline ends. The DNA of the CDR3 is TGCAGCGTTGTAGGGACCGGGGAGCTGTTTTTT. Protein product: CSVVGTGELFF.

This clonotype was counted a few times. One junction end does not reproduce the germline sequence, and a read error may be involved. This chain links TRBV7-7 with TRBJ2-1; perhaps TRBD1 as D (9 bases). The CDR3 extends over 16 amino acids. Germline assignment: CDR1 SSHAT and CDR2 FNYEAQ (reference sequence). The CDR3 protein is CASSGGTGGAYNEQFF. The CDR3 region has the DNA TGTGCTAGCAGCGGGGGAACAGGGGGCGCGTACAATGAGCAGTTCTTC.

At least ten counts were recorded for this clonotype. This chain links TRBV27 with TRBJ1-5; maybe TRBD1 (6 bases). CDR1 and CDR2 from the germline V gene are MNHEY and SMNVEV (reference sequence). The CDR3 runs to 16 residues. V lost 4 bases and J lost 0, with 13 bases in between. The CDR3 spells CASSSSGALSNQPQHF. The CDR3 DNA reads TGTGCCAGCAGTTCATCAGGGGCTCTTAGCAATCAGCCCCAGCATTTT.